A selection of T cell receptor beta chains follows, all from one sample in a study of blood T cell repertoires in COVID-19. Libraries were prepared by immunoSEQ multiplex PCR; TCRdb keeps only in-frame clonotypes and omits some of them. The data show under 250,000 clones, approximately 92% seen once. The sequenced material came from PBMCs or T cells enriched from blood (not recorded which). All receptors derive from a woman aged 18-29 years in a cohort exposed to, infected with or recovered from COVID-19 (not recorded which). Both conserved end residues are part of each CDR3. A D gene is named only where the DNA matches it firmly. Some rows mark clone size as missing; the rest say once, few, many or name a class of expanded clone.

d_call j_call clone_size v_call cdr3_nt cdr3_aa
TRBD2 TRBJ2-1 . TRBV3-1/TRBV3-2 TGTGCCAGCAGCCAAGAAACGCTAGCGGGTTTATACAATGAGCAGTTCTTC CASSQETLAGLYNEQFF
. TRBJ2-5 few TRBV29-1 TGCAGCGTTGGGGAAATGGGAGACCAAGAGACCCAGTACTTC CSVGEMGDQETQYF
TRBD1 TRBJ2-1 few TRBV19 TGTGCCAGTAGTATAGGCCCCATGGGACAGGGGGCGTATGAGCAGTTCTTC CASSIGPMGQGAYEQFF
TRBD2 TRBJ2-1 . TRBV29-1 TGCAGCGTTGGGGGACTAGCGGACAATGAGCAGTTCTTC CSVGGLADNEQFF
. TRBJ1-5 . TRBV9 TGTGCCAGCAGCCCCGGCACTGGGGGGGGCCCGCCAATTGAGCCCCAGCATTTT CASSPGTGGGPPIEPQHF
. TRBJ1-1 . TRBV5-4 TGTGCCAGCAGCTTGGTCGGGGTGCACACTGAAGCTTTCTTT CASSLVGVHTEAFF
. TRBJ1-1 . TRBV6-5 TGTGCCAGCGTGACAGGAAACATGAACACTGAAGCTTTCTTT CASVTGNMNTEAFF
. TRBJ2-1 . TRBV9 TGTGCCAGCAGCCAGGCAGCGGCACCTCACAATGAGCAGTTCTTC CASSQAAAPHNEQFF
TRBD2 TRBJ2-7 . TRBV28 TGTGCCAGCAGGCGGGGGGGATACGAGCAGTACTTC CASRRGGYEQYF
. TRBJ1-3 . TRBV28 TGTGCCAGCAGTTTAGTGGCCAAGAGGGGAAACACCATATATTTT CASSLVAKRGNTIYF
TRBD1 TRBJ1-2 . TRBV28 TGTGCCAGCAAGCCCCGGGACAGGGGGTTCTATGGCTACACCTTC CASKPRDRGFYGYTF
. TRBJ2-1 few TRBV28 TGTGCCAGCAGTTTAACGGTCAATGAGCAGTTCTTC CASSLTVNEQFF
. TRBJ1-5 . TRBV7-9 TGTGCCAGCAGCTTCGCAGGGGCTTATAGTCAGCCCCAGCATTTT CASSFAGAYSQPQHF
. TRBJ2-7 . TRBV2 TGTGCCAGCAGTGAATCTCCAGGGTACGAGCAGTACTTC CASSESPGYEQYF
. TRBJ1-2 . TRBV15 TGTGCCACCAGCAGACTCCAGCAGGGCGGCTACACCTTC CATSRLQQGGYTF
TRBD1 TRBJ1-5 . TRBV7-2 TGTGCCAGCAGCTCAGCCTGGACAGGGCATTATCAGCCCCAGCATTTT CASSSAWTGHYQPQHF
TRBD1 TRBJ2-1 . TRBV27 TGTGCCAGCTCGGCGGGACAGGCCTACAATGAGCAGTTCTTC CASSAGQAYNEQFF
TRBD2 TRBJ2-7 . TRBV5-6 TGTGCCAGCAGCTTCGTGACTAGCTCATACGAGCAGTACTTC CASSFVTSSYEQYF
. TRBJ2-3 . TRBV11-1 TGTGCCAGCAGCTTATCTCCCAGGGCCACAGATACGCAGTATTTT CASSLSPRATDTQYF
. TRBJ2-7 once TRBV19 TGTGCCAGTAGTCTCAGGGGCGCGGCCGGTTACGAGCAGTACTTC CASSLRGAAGYEQYF
. TRBJ1-1 . TRBV5-6 TGTGCCAGCAGCTTCCCCTTTGACAGAGGACATGGGAACACTGAAGCTTTCTTT CASSFPFDRGHGNTEAFF
TRBD1 TRBJ1-6 . TRBV19 TGTGCCACTAACGCAGGGGGCGCGGGTAATTCACCCCTCCACTTT CATNAGGAGNSPLHF
. TRBJ2-5 once TRBV11-3 TGTGCCAGCAGCCTCTCAGAGACCCAGTACTTC CASSLSETQYF
. TRBJ1-2 . TRBV2 TGTGCCAGCAGTGACGTTGGGCTCTATGGCTACACCTTC CASSDVGLYGYTF
. TRBJ2-7 . TRBV28 TGTGCCAGCAGTACAACCGGGACAAATGGTCCCTACGAGCAGTACTTC CASSTTGTNGPYEQYF
. TRBJ1-5 . TRBV4-1 TGCGCCAGCAGCCAATCAGGGAATCAGCCCCAGCATTTT CASSQSGNQPQHF
. TRBJ1-1 . TRBV30 TGTGCCTGGAGTGTAACAGGATCGAACACTGAAGCTTTCTTT CAWSVTGSNTEAFF
. TRBJ1-1 . TRBV3-1/TRBV3-2 TGTGCCAGCAGCCAAGTGAGGGACACTGAAGCTTTCTTT CASSQVRDTEAFF
. TRBJ1-1 . TRBV7-8 TGTGCCAGCAGTCCCAGGAGGAGGGGAGGGACTGAAGCTTTCTTT CASSPRRRGGTEAFF
. TRBJ2-2 . TRBV16 TGTGCCAGCATACCAACCCGCGGCGACGGGGAGCTGTTTTTT CASIPTRGDGELFF
TRBD1 TRBJ2-7 . TRBV20-1 TGCAGTGCTGTGACAGGGGTCGAGCAGTACTTC CSAVTGVEQYF
TRBD2 TRBJ2-3 once TRBV2 TGTGCCAGCAGTGAAGTTTATAGCGGGGGGTCAGATACGCAGTATTTT CASSEVYSGGSDTQYF
TRBD2 TRBJ2-1 . TRBV20-1 TGCAGTGCTAGTATTGCCGCTAGCGGCCTCTACAATGAGCAGTTCTTC CSASIAASGLYNEQFF
. TRBJ1-4 . TRBV2 TGTGCCAGCAGGACTACAACTAATGAAAAACTGTTTTTT CASRTTTNEKLFF
TRBD1 TRBJ2-1 . TRBV5-1 TGCGCCAGCAGCTTAATGGGACAGGAGAACAATGAGCAGTTCTTC CASSLMGQENNEQFF
TRBD2 TRBJ2-3 . TRBV5-1 TGCGCCAGCAGCAGGACTAGCATGCGGGGGGCAGATACGCAGTATTTT CASSRTSMRGADTQYF
. TRBJ2-2 . TRBV10-3 TGTGCCGCCCGACCCAGTAGCGACACCGGGGAGCTGTTTTTT CAARPSSDTGELFF
TRBD1 TRBJ2-3 . TRBV11-2 TGTGCCAGCAGCTTAGGGACAGGACTCGATACGCAGTATTTT CASSLGTGLDTQYF
. TRBJ1-1 . TRBV11-3 TGTGCCAGCAGCTTTTCGGGGTCCGGGGGGCATACTGAAGCTTTCTTT CASSFSGSGGHTEAFF
. TRBJ1-2 . TRBV28 TGTGCCAGCAGTTATCGATCTCACAGGGAGACGTCGAATGGCTACACCTTC CASSYRSHRETSNGYTF
. TRBJ2-5 . TRBV5-6 TGTGCCAGCAGCTTGTTTGGCGAGACCCAGTACTTC CASSLFGETQYF
. TRBJ2-3 . TRBV19 TGTGCCAGTAGTTCGCGGCTCCGCACAGATACGCAGTATTTT CASSSRLRTDTQYF
. TRBJ2-7 . TRBV5-1 TGCGCCAGCAGCTTGGATGACCGGGTCTCCTACGAGCAGTACTTC CASSLDDRVSYEQYF
. TRBJ1-1 . TRBV28 TGTGCCAGCAGTTTAGACAGCCGTGAAGCTTTCTTT CASSLDSREAFF
TRBD2 TRBJ2-2 . TRBV5-4 TGTGCCAGCAGCTCCGGGACTAGCGGGACGTTGGGAGGAACCGGGGAGCTGTTTTTT CASSSGTSGTLGGTGELFF
TRBD2 TRBJ2-1 few TRBV6-4 TGTGCCAGCAGTGCGGGGGGGGCCACCAATGAGCAGTTCTTC CASSAGGATNEQFF
. TRBJ1-1 . TRBV6-6 TGTGCCAGCAAAGTTCAGGAGAACACTGAAGCTTTCTTT CASKVQENTEAFF
TRBD2 TRBJ2-1 . TRBV9 TGTGCCAGCAGCGGGCGGACTAGCGGGAATGAGCAGTTCTTC CASSGRTSGNEQFF
. TRBJ2-7 . TRBV6-5 TGTGCCAGCAGAGAGGGCCGCTCCTACGAGCAGTACTTC CASREGRSYEQYF
TRBD2 TRBJ2-2 . TRBV2 TGTGCCAGCGGTATGACTAGCGGGAGAATGAACACCGGGGAGCTGTTTTTT CASGMTSGRMNTGELFF
. TRBJ1-2 . TRBV9 TGTGCCAGCAGCGTAGAGGCACAGACCTATGGCTACACCTTC CASSVEAQTYGYTF
TRBD2 TRBJ2-5 . TRBV4-2 TGTGCCAGCAGCCTCCGGGGGGAACGGGAAGAGACCCAGTACTTC CASSLRGEREETQYF
. TRBJ2-5 . TRBV10-2 TGCGCCAGCAGTGAGGGCGAAGCAGCGGTTGAGACCCAGTACTTC CASSEGEAAVETQYF
. TRBJ1-2 . TRBV7-9 TGTGCCAGCAGCTCCCGGACAGCGAACTATGGCTACACCTTC CASSSRTANYGYTF
TRBD2 TRBJ2-2 . TRBV4-2 TGTGCCAGCAGCCAAGACGAAGGACTAGCGGGGGCCCCAGGGGGGGAGCTGTTTTTT CASSQDEGLAGAPGGELFF